These 15 T cell receptor beta chains came from one sample sequenced in a study of shared clonotypes between healthy human individuals. Using immunoSEQ multiplex PCR, the repertoire was profiled, and TCRdb retains in-frame clones only, with some absent. The profile covers 1.6 million or so clones, with around 98.5% appearing a single time and approximately 0.4% taken by the ten largest. The specimen sequenced was naive CD4+ T cells sorted from blood. Subset: CD45RA+ positively selected. These receptors were taken from a man aged 30-40 years in good health.

The gene calls are TRBV10-3 and TRBJ1-5; D perhaps matches TRBD1 (6 bases). Germline-derived CDR1 and CDR2 are ENHRY and SYGVKD. V was shortened by 9 bases and J by 5 bases, with 17 bases between the two germline ends. This CDR3 comprises 14 residues. The CDR3 loop is CAISAGGWDQPQHF. CDR3 coding DNA: TGTGCCATTTCGGCGGGGGGCTGGGATCAGCCCCAGCATTTT.

The chain has TRBV7-9 and TRBJ2-5; 9 positions match TRBD1. The V gene end was trimmed by 1 base and the J gene end by 1 base; junction bases not matched to a gene: 4. Looked up from germline, CDR1 is SEHNR and CDR2 is FQNEAQ (reference sequence). The CDR3 has 16 residues. Here the CDR3 DNA reads TGTGCCAGCAGCTTAGGGGACAGGGCCATCCAAGAGACCCAGTACTTC. Translating it yields CASSLGDRAIQETQYF. The entire variable domain, with the rest obtained from reference TRBV7-9 and TRBJ2-5, is as follows: DTGVSQNPRHKITKRGQNVTFRCDPISEHNRLYWYRQTLGQGPEFLTYFQNEAQLEKSRLLSDRFSAERPKGSFSTLEIQRTEQGDSAMYLCASSLGDRAIQETQYFGPGTRLLVL.

The V gene is TRBV7-3, the J gene TRBJ2-3; tentatively, D is TRBD2 (6 bases). V was cut by 10 bases and J by 1 base, with 15 bases left in between. From germline, CDR1 is SGHTA and CDR2 FQGTGA. There are 14 residues in the CDR3. The DNA for the CDR3 is TGTGCCACAGCGCGGGACGGGCGCACAGATACGCAGTATTTT. Translated: CATARDGRTDTQYF. The variable domain in full, with the rest retrieved from reference TRBV7-3 and TRBJ2-3, is GAGVSQTPSNKVTEKGKYVELRCDPISGHTALYWYRQSLGQGPEFLIYFQGTGAADDSGLPNDRFFAVRPEGSVSTLKIQRTERGDSAVYLCATARDGRTDTQYFGPGTRLTVL.

The rearrangement joins TRBV11-3 to TRBJ2-3; D remains ambiguous. CDR1 SGHNT and CDR2 YENEEA come from the germline V gene. This CDR3 comprises 15 residues. Between the trimmed V and J ends, which lost 1 base and 1 base, there was a span of 9 bases. The CDR3 region is CASSLGQFGTDTQYF. CDR3 bases: TGTGCCAGCAGCTTAGGTCAGTTTGGCACAGATACGCAGTATTTT.

This clone was recorded once. The chain joins TRBV20-1 to TRBJ2-3; D gene unclear. The germline gives CDR1 DFQATT, CDR2 SNEGSKA (reference sequence). CDR3 size: 11 residues. V was shortened by 5 bases and J by 4 bases, with 7 bases between the two germline ends. CDR3 bases: TGCAGTGCTGATTCTTCAGATACGCAGTATTTT. Translation: CSADSSDTQYF.

This clone came up once. The rearrangement links TRBV28 to TRBJ1-1, with D possibly TRBD1 on 6 matching bases. CDR1 is MDHEN, CDR2 SYDVKM, per germline. This CDR3 contains 17 residues. V lost 2 bases and J lost 0, with 16 bases in between. CDR3 in DNA: TGTGCCAGCAGTTTAATCTGGGACAAACACATGAACACTGAAGCTTTCTTT. Translating it yields CASSLIWDKHMNTEAFF.

J is TRBJ2-3 and V is TRBV5-5, with 8 positions matching TRBD2. Germline CDR1 and CDR2: SGHKS and YYEKEE (reference sequence). The CDR3 length is 16 residues. J was trimmed by 6 bases and V by 0 bases; bases with no gene match: 9. The CDR3 bases are TGTGCCAGCAGCTTGGGGAGCGGACTAGCAGCTGATACGCAGTATTTT. Translating it yields CASSLGSGLAADTQYF.

The chain employs TRBV6-1 and TRBJ2-2, with D unresolved. In germline, CDR1 is MNHNS, CDR2 SASEGT. Trimming shortened V by 7 bases and J by 2 bases, and 11 bases separated the two germline ends. This CDR3 has 14 amino acids. In nucleotides, the CDR3 is TGTGCCAGCACACGCATTCAAAACACCGGGGAGCTGTTTTTT. As protein: CASTRIQNTGELFF.

CDR3 sequence (DNA): TGTGCCAGCTCACCAGGCTCACCAGTGGAGACCCAGTACTTC. Protein: CASSPGSPVETQYF. This rearrangement joins TRBV18 to TRBJ2-5, with D uncertain. Per germline, CDR1 KGHSH and CDR2 LQKENI. The CDR3 sequence is 14 residues long. Deletions cut 2 bases from V and 5 bases from J, with 12 bases between.

This clone was seen once. The chain has TRBV5-1 and TRBJ2-3; D is unresolved. The CDR3 totals 16 residues. The germline gives CDR1 SGHRS, CDR2 YFSETQ. V was clipped by 4 bases and J by 2 bases, with 17 bases between them. CDR3 DNA: TGCGCCAGCAGCCGCCTCGACTTTCCCGACACAGATACGCAGTATTTT. Protein product: CASSRLDFPDTDTQYF. The full variable domain, with the rest looked up from reference TRBV5-1 and TRBJ2-3, is KAGVTQTPRYLIKTRGQQVTLSCSPISGHRSVSWYQQTPGQGLQFLFEYFSETQRNKGNFPGRFSGRQFSNSRSEMNVSTLELGDSALYLCASSRLDFPDTDTQYFGPGTRLTVL.

J is TRBJ1-5 and V is TRBV28; possible D gene TRBD1, 5 bases. Trimming shortened V by 4 bases and J by 2 bases, and 9 bases separated the two germline ends. Germline V gene sequence: CDR1 MDHEN, CDR2 SYDVKM. CDR3 length: 14 residues. The CDR3 here is CASSSRDGNQPQHF. CDR3 DNA: TGTGCCAGCAGTTCCCGGGACGGCAATCAGCCCCAGCATTTT.

About this clone itself: The sample contains more than one DNA sequence encoding this CDR3. The chain has TRBV9 and TRBJ2-5, with D perhaps TRBD1 or TRBD2 (5 bases each). Trimming took off 4 bases at V and 1 base at J, with 11 bases between the two ends. CDR3 length equals 14 residues. From germline, CDR1 is SGDLS and CDR2 YYNGEE. CDR3 in amino acids: CASSLGPLQETQYF. In DNA, the CDR3 is TGTGCCAGCAGCTTGGGACCCCTCCAAGAGACCCAGTACTTC.

The chain combines TRBV10-3 with TRBJ1-1; D is undetermined. This CDR3 spans 13 amino acids. Germline V gene data show CDR1 as ENHRY and CDR2 as SYGVKD. Trimming took off 8 bases at V and 1 base at J, with 11 bases between the two ends. CDR3 in amino acids: CAIAAGGNTEAFF. CDR3 sequence (DNA): TGTGCCATCGCGGCCGGAGGGAACACTGAAGCTTTCTTT.

The chain joins TRBV19 to TRBJ1-5; TRBD1 aligns across 8 bases. From germline, CDR1 is LNHDA and CDR2 SQIVND (reference sequence). This CDR3 is built from 16 residues. J lost 2 bases, V lost 5 bases, and 8 bases had no gene match. The DNA for the CDR3 is TGTGCCAGTAGTGGCCGGACAGGGATCGGCAATCAGCCCCAGCATTTT. This gives the protein CASSGRTGIGNQPQHF.

The chain recombines TRBV6-5 with TRBJ2-5; TRBD2 might be the D (7 bases). V was shortened by 6 bases and J by 5 bases, with 16 bases between the two germline ends. This CDR3 is built from 14 residues. CDR1 and CDR2 from the germline V gene are MNHEY and SVGAGI. The CDR3 coding sequence is TGTGCCAGCAGACAGGGAGGGGTATGGGAGACCCAGTACTTC. Protein product: CASRQGGVWETQYF.